This T cell receptor beta chain came from a study of cytomegalovirus exposure and HLA in healthy donors. Study context: It was reported in a later analysis that the 95 to 150 validation repertoires used the same platform as the roughly 670 first-cohort repertoires. Findings of the study overall: The investigators catalogued 160 or so TCR beta chains as cytomegalovirus-associated. Subsequent analysis of the approximately 110 validation repertoires found a tendency for first-cohort TCR clusters to co-occur. With high specificity and sensitivity, the classifier reportedly diagnosed cytomegalovirus status.

Concerning this clone: What it binds is not known.

Only in-frame clones appear in the TCRdb table, and some are missing; sequencing was by immunoSEQ multiplex PCR. The sample contains about 98,000 clones, more than 85% of which appear only once. Germline CDR1 is SGDLS and CDR2 is YYNGEE. V shed 0 bases and J shed 2 bases, with 11 bases lying between them. The CDR3 contains 15 residues. Source material: PBMCs. This TCR derives from a young man in good health and CMV-seropositive. This chain links TRBV9 with TRBJ2-5, with D possibly being TRBD1 (5 bases). CDR3 nucleotide sequence: TGTGCCAGCAGCGTAGCCAGGGATTCTCAAGAGACCCAGTACTTC. Its translation is CASSVARDSQETQYF.